This T cell receptor beta chain was recorded in a study of T cells after yellow fever vaccination. Across the study: Low-cell-number fractions underwent preparation using SMART-Seq v4 Ultra Low Input. Whole-study findings and limits: High-abundance clonotypes from the bulk population could contaminate FACS-sorted repertoires. Clones that expanded after primary vaccination mostly reappeared after the booster (96% CD4, roughly 90% CD8).

Template switching by 5'RACE produced TCR cDNA, adding a universal primer site and UMIs. TCRdb called the 5' RACE reads again in MiXCR, with one record for every CDR3 protein. The data contain over 85,000 distinct CDR3 sequences, almost 9% of them singletons. J lost 5 bases, V lost 6 bases, and 7 bases had no gene match. The CDR3 length is 15 residues. This receptor was obtained from a young man who received the YFV17D yellow fever vaccine. Material: CD8+ T cells not binding an NS4B(214-222) dextramer, sorted from PBMCs, obtained around 16 days after the first yellow fever vaccination. The chain links TRBV12-3 or TRBV12-4 to TRBJ2-5; 12 nucleotides align to TRBD2. For the CDR3, the DNA is TGTGCCAGCAGCCCAGGACTAGCGGGGAGGGAGACCCAGTACTTC. The encoded protein is CASSPGLAGRETQYF.